The clone carrying this T cell receptor beta chain has a handful of counts. These data originate in a study of cytomegalovirus exposure and HLA in healthy donors. Assay: immunoSEQ multiplex PCR; the TCRdb copy retains only in-frame clones and omits some. The sample lists 200,000 to 300,000 clones, about 90% seen once, with approximately 3% in the top ten. With 4 bases removed from V and 10 bases from J, the gap between germline ends came to 17 bases. Looked up from germline, CDR1 is SGDLS and CDR2 is YYNGEE. The CDR3 spans 13 residues. The TCR was taken from a woman in her twenties or thirties in good health and CMV-seronegative. Input material: PBMCs. The rearrangement joins TRBV9 to TRBJ1-2; D gene ambiguous. The CDR3 region is CASSPRQAFYYTF. The CDR3, as DNA: TGTGCCAGCAGCCCCCGACAAGCCTTTTACTACACCTTC.